The text below deals with one T cell receptor beta chain. In this sample, this clonotype turned up many times. It lacks a known antigen. Base qualities are not recorded, but no much larger clone differs from it by a single base. Reading the germline V gene gives CDR1 SGHTA and CDR2 FQGTGA. The CDR3 runs 15 residues from the cysteine to the phenylalanine. Only the CDR3 portion is preserved as DNA: 45 bases, with reading frame beginning at the first base. V is clipped by 5 bases and J by 2 bases, and the sequence between their germline boundaries is 14 bases long. The data were obtained in a study of human T cells and chemical hapten exposure (dated by TCRdb to the early 2020s). Regarding the research as a whole: For sensitization, 2% DPC in acetone was applied to a roughly 2 cm by roughly 2 cm area of upper inner arm skin. Throughout the study period of about 22 weeks, patients also received therapeutic DPC doses to the scalp every week. Patch testing on the upper back used Finn chambers containing 0.01% DPC, with scoring done after 6 days according to International Contact Dermatitis Research Group standards. The mostly female patient cohort included alopecia areata with under or over 50% scalp involvement, alopecia totalis and alopecia universalis. Libraries were pooled for sequencing, and variation in per-sample TCR yields was attributed mainly to small differences in library volumes within the pool. Peripheral blood TCR repertoire changes were tracked in vivo in alopecia patients during primary and secondary sensitization to the hapten diphenylcyclopropenone (DPC). Blood was sampled from patients pre-sensitization (week 0) and at 2, 6 and about 24 weeks after DPC sensitization. For TCR sequencing, blood came from twenty-nine alopecia patients at anywhere from one to four time points (pre-sensitization, 2, 6 and 24 weeks). What the work shows at the level of the full study, not this receptor alone: Significantly more large CDR3 similarity clusters were formed by expanded TCRs than by pre-sensitization or healthy control sets, consistent with antigen-driven responses. Repeated subsampling changed both the strength of the expansion versus patch-test correlation and the threshold at which that correlation became significant. Because every patient had alopecia, a presumed autoimmune disease, the patients' immune response might differ from that of healthy individuals. A positive correlation was found between the number of PT1 expanded TCRs and patch test score, with significance reached at thresholds 8, 16 and 32 but not 4. The number of TCRs above 1 in 1000 frequency did not change with DPC sensitization; there was no evidence of global repertoire structure alterations.

The method was RACE. Sequenced on a NextSeq 500. During library preparation, unique molecular identifiers were attached to individual cDNA molecules so that TCRs could be counted quantitatively and reproducibly. Each blood RNA sample was used to sequence both TCR alpha and TCR beta chains. Regarding the original processing steps: A median of roughly 100,000 TCRs per sample was observed, with a range of roughly 20,000 to 700,000. The Decombinator software suite was used to annotate the V, J and CDR3 of the TCR reads. To make PS versus PT1 abundance plots, every sample was subsampled to the same number of TCRs (28,000). TCRs were defined as expanded if absent before sensitization and observed at least eight times at the 2-week time point. TCRdb reran the public reads through fastp at Q25 and MiXCR, keeping productive beta chains. All rows with the same CDR3 protein become a single entry with the most common DNA and genes. The authors' filters were not applied to this entry. Present in this sample are about 110,000 distinct CDR3 sequences, 9.2% of which were seen just once. The leading ten clones occupy over 3% of the sample.

The sample's time point label, decoded: patch test 2, 6 weeks after DPC sensitization. In the paper's terms, the treatment or condition label means: therapeutic diphenylcyclopropenone sensitization with weekly scalp DPC. Blood at each patch-test visit was drawn before the patch test was applied. Patients were considered eligible if aged 18 to 70, diagnosed with alopecia and deemed suitable for DPC therapy, and patients were excluded if pregnant. Unfractionated whole blood was collected in Tempus Blood RNA tubes, and total RNA was extracted from that blood. The sequence is built from TRBV7-3 and TRBJ2-3; no confident D gene assignment can be made. The source material was whole blood, sampled in connection with sensitization to the hapten diphenylcyclopropenone (DPC). The receptor's source is a woman between 40 and 50 years old with alopecia areata. Some clones in this sample may be carry-over from other donors' samples. The nucleotide sequence reads as follows: TGTGCCAGCAGCCCCCACACGGCTACCACAGATACGCAGTATTTT. It codes for CASSPHTATTDTQYF.